This T cell receptor beta chain was sequenced for a study of regulatory T cells in long-lasting Graves disease. The authors built TCR beta libraries using iRepertoire HTBI primers and Arm-PCR of CDR3 regions. TCRdb analysed the multiplex PCR reads with MiXCR anew, one entry per CDR3 protein. The repertoire holds 530,000 or so distinct CDR3 sequences, with about 16% as singletons. The length of the CDR3 is 13 residues. The V end was cut by 4 bases, the J end by 10 bases, with 11 bases between. This clonotype came up many times. The sample's time point: newly diagnosed GD, antithyroid drugs for less than 3 months. RNA extracted from PBMCs served as the sequencing template. The same sample was also used in a study of T cells in Graves' hyperthyroidism and ophthalmopathy.

The receptor was derived from a young man with Graves disease. This rearrangement joins TRBV12-3 or TRBV12-4 to TRBJ1-6; D possibly corresponds to TRBD1 (6 bases). Sequencing used peripheral blood mononuclear cells (PBMCs), obtained at new diagnosis, from a patient treated with antithyroid drugs. The CDR3 reads CASSYTGSSPLHF. CDR3 DNA sequence: TGTGCCAGCAGTTACACAGGGTCCTCACCCCTCCACTTT.